Only a few counts were recorded for the clone carrying this TCR beta chain. Its antigen remains unidentified. V shed 8 bases, J shed 7 bases, and the junction held 7 bases outside the gene matches. The CDR3 covers 14 residues. Germline assignment: CDR1 LGHNT and CDR2 FRNRAP. This record comes from a study of T cell repertoires in cytomegalovirus infection. Study summary: Indications came from public TCR beta signatures; they pointed to CMV infection and to a matching HLA type.

Each CDR3 protein is one row after TCRdb ran MiXCR on the reads. The profile shows just over 450,000 distinct CDR3 sequences, 42% of them singletons. This specimen consisted of cultured PBMCs, obtained from culture after CMV antigen stimulation. The chain links TRBV12-5 to TRBJ1-6; 8 nucleotides agree with TRBD1. The receptor comes from a human donor in good health (CMV status not recorded). Some clones in this sample may be carry-over from other donors' samples. The CDR3 DNA reads TGTGCTAGTCGCTTAGGACAGGGCAATTCACCCCTCCACTTT. As protein: CASRLGQGNSPLHF. Full variable domain (rest looked up from reference TRBV12-5 and TRBJ1-6): DARVTQTPRHKVTEMGQEVTMRCQPILGHNTVFWYRQTMMQGLELLAYFRNRAPLDDSGMPKDRFSAEMPDATLATLKIQPSEPRDSAVYFCASRLGQGNSPLHFGNGTRLTVT.